This T cell receptor beta chain was observed in a study of shared clonotypes between healthy human individuals. Study-wide findings and caveats: It was the non-shared clonotypes that had lower generation probabilities than clonotypes shared by all four donors.

Authors' analysis steps: As immunoSEQ supplied junction-only sequences (without quality scores), filtering differed. TCRdb keeps only in-frame clones here, not all; method: immunoSEQ multiplex PCR. V, J and clone size are those of that table, while D and trimming were read from the DNA. Of about 2 million clones listed, roughly 95% are singletons. Trimming removed 2 bases at V and 5 bases at J, with 10 bases between. This CDR3 region has 15 residues. Germline CDR1 and CDR2: MNHEY and SVGAGI. CD45RO-negative, CCR7-positively selected cells formed the naive CD8 fraction, excluding terminally differentiated effector memory CD45RA+ cells. About this clone itself: Its antigen is currently unknown.

The sample consisted of naive CD8+ T cells sorted from blood. This receptor was identified in a man aged 18 to 35 in good health. This chain joins TRBV6-5 and TRBJ1-6; the D is unclear. Here the CDR3 DNA reads TGTGCCAGCAGTTACCTACCCCGAAATAATTCACCCCTCCACTTT. Its translation: CASSYLPRNNSPLHF.